This T cell receptor beta chain is drawn from a study of T-cell memory formation after mild COVID-19. This clonotype was observed a handful of times. No antigen is known for it. Study-wide results and caveats: Whether second-wave clones peaking at day 37 were SARS-CoV-2 specific went unconfirmed. Researchers report contracting CD4+ clones mostly in CM and EM, with CD8+ clones in EMRA. Whereas later expanders leaned CD4+, clones contracting day 15 to 85 showed a balanced CD4/CD8 makeup.

TCRdb ran MiXCR on the 5' RACE reads and lists one entry per CDR3 protein. The table records hundreds of thousands of distinct CDR3 sequences, approximately 15% of them present only once. This receptor was obtained from a man younger than 35 who had mild COVID-19 (a few samples of this study predate the infection). Cell type and time point are not known. Input material: PBMCs or a T cell subset sorted from them (not recorded which).

Here the CDR3 reads CASSLTGLQSGDTQYF. The CDR3 DNA follows: TGTGCCAGCAGCTTGACAGGCCTCCAGAGCGGAGATACGCAGTATTTT. The rearrangement joins TRBV7-9 to TRBJ2-3, with D maybe TRBD1 (6 bases). Trimming cost V 3 bases and J 5 bases, with 18 bases left between them. The length of the CDR3 is 16 residues. In germline, CDR1 is SEHNR, CDR2 FQNEAQ (reference sequence). The full variable domain, rest sourced from reference TRBV7-9 and TRBJ2-3, is DTGVSQNPRHKITKRGQNVTFRCDPISEHNRLYWYRQTLGQGPEFLTYFQNEAQLEKSRLLSDRFSAERPKGSFSTLEIQRTEQGDSAMYLCASSLTGLQSGDTQYFGPGTRLTVL.